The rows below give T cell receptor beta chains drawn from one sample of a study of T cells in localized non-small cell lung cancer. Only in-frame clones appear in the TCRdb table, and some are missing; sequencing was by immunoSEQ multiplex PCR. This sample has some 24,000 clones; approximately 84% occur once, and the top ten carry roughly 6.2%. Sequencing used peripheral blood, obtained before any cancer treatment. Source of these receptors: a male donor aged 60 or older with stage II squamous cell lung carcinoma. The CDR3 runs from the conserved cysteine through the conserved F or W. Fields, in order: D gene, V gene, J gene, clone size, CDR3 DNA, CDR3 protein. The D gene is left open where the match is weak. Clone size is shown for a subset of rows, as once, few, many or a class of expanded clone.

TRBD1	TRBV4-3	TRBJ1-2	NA	TGCGCCAGCAGCCAGGCGGGACAGTCCCTATGGGGCTACACCTTC	CASSQAGQSLWGYTF
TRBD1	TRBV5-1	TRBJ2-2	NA	TGCGCCAGCAGCACAGGGACAGGACAGAACACCGGGGAGCTGTTTTTT	CASSTGTGQNTGELFF
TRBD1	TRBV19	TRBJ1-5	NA	TGTGCCAGTAGCCGAGGGGGACAGGGGATGGGCAATCAGCCCCAGCATTTT	CASSRGGQGMGNQPQHF
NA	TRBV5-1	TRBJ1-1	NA	TGCGCCAGCAGCGCCCTGAGTATCCTAGCGAACACTGAAGCTTTCTTT	CASSALSILANTEAFF
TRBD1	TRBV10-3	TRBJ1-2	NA	TGTGCCAGCCTCGACAGGGGGCATGACTACACCTTC	CASLDRGHDYTF
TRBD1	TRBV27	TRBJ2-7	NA	TGTGCCAGCAGTTTGGGGACAGGACGCTACGAGCAGTACTTC	CASSLGTGRYEQYF
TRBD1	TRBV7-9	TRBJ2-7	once	TGTGCCAGCAGCCCACTGGGACAGGGAAGGGACGAGCAGTACTTC	CASSPLGQGRDEQYF
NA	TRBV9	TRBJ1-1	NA	TGTGCCAGCAGCGTAGAGTGGGGGAGCACTGAAGCTTTCTTT	CASSVEWGSTEAFF
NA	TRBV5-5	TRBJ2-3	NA	TGTGCCAGCAATGATGCGGGTATCACAGATACGCAGTATTTT	CASNDAGITDTQYF
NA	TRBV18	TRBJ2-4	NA	TGTGCCAGCTCACCAGGGGAAACCAAAAACATTCAGTACTTC	CASSPGETKNIQYF
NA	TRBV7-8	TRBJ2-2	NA	TGTGCCAGCAGCTTAGGGGGATGGGGCACCGGGGAGCTGTTTTTT	CASSLGGWGTGELFF
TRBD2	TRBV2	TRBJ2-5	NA	TGTGCCAGCAGGGCCAGTAGCGGGGGTGTCCAAGAGACCCAGTACTTC	CASRASSGGVQETQYF
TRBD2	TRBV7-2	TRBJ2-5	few	TGTGCCAGCAGCTTACGAGGTAGCGGGGGGCCGCAAGAGACCCAGTACTTC	CASSLRGSGGPQETQYF
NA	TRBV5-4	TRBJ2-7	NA	TGTGCCAGCAGCCCGACGGGCGCGTCCGACGAGCAGTACTTC	CASSPTGASDEQYF
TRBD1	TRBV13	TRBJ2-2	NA	TGTGCCAGCAGCTCGACGGACAGGGCGAACACCGGGGAGCTGTTTTTT	CASSSTDRANTGELFF
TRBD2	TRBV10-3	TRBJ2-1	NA	TGTGCCATCAGGGGACTAGACAATGAGCAGTTCTTC	CAIRGLDNEQFF
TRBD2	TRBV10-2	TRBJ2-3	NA	TGCGCCAGCAGTTTGACTAGCGGGGACACAGATACGCAGTATTTT	CASSLTSGDTDTQYF
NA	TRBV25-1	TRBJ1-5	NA	TGTGCCAGCAGTGATGAAACAGTAGCTCAGCCCCAGCATTTT	CASSDETVAQPQHF
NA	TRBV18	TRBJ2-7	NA	TGTGCCAGCTCACCAACCTCCCACGAGCAGTACTTC	CASSPTSHEQYF
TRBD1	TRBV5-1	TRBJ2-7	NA	TGCGCCAGCAGCCAACGGACAGGGGCCACCGAGCAGTACTTC	CASSQRTGATEQYF
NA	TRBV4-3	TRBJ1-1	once	TGCGCCAGCAGCCAAGATAGCAGGGCAATTAGGAACACTGAAGCTTTCTTT	CASSQDSRAIRNTEAFF
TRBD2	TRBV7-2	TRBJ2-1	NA	TGTGCCAGCAGCTCCCTACTAGCGGGGAGCTCCTACAATGAGCAGTTCTTC	CASSSLLAGSSYNEQFF
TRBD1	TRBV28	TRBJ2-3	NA	TGTGCCAGCAGTGAGGGGGCATTTACGCAGTATTTT	CASSEGAFTQYF
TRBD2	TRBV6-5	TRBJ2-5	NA	TGTGCCTCTAGCGGGGGGGCCGGGACCCAGTACTTC	CASSGGAGTQYF
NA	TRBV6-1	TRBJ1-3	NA	TGTGCCAGTATGACTGGAAACACCATATATTTT	CASMTGNTIYF
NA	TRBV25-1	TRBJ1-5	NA	TGTGCCAGCACCCGCCCCCCCGGGACACCGAGGGGGCAGCCCCAGCATTTT	CASTRPPGTPRGQPQHF
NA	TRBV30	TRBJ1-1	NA	TGTGCCTGTGGGAGAGGCACTGAAGCTTTCTTT	CACGRGTEAFF
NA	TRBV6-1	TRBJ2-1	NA	TGTGCCAGCACCATTAGCTGGAGCGGGTCGAATGAGCAGTTCTTC	CASTISWSGSNEQFF
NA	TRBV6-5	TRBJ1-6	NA	TGTGCCAGCAGTCCCCCGACCAATTCACCCCTCCACTTT	CASSPPTNSPLHF
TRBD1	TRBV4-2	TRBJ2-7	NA	TGTGCCAGCAGCCCAATGGGGACAGGGGGCATGCACGAGCAGTACTTC	CASSPMGTGGMHEQYF
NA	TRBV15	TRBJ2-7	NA	TGTGCCACCAGCAGAGTTGGGGTTACCTACGAGCAGTACTTC	CATSRVGVTYEQYF
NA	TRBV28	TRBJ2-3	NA	TGTGCCAGCAGTTTATCGTGGGGCCTGGGGTCTAGCACAGATACGCAGTATTTT	CASSLSWGLGSSTDTQYF
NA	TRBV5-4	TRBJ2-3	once	TGTGCCAGCAGCTCGGACGGTCCTACGCAGTATTTT	CASSSDGPTQYF
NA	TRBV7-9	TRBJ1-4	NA	TGTGCCAGCAGCTCCCCAAGGGGACACATATTT	CASSSPRGHIF
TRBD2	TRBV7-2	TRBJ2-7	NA	TGTGCCAGCAGCGGCCGCTTGCGGGGGGCCCTTGACGAGCAGTACTTC	CASSGRLRGALDEQYF
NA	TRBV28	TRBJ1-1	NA	TGTGCCAGCAGCTCGCCCTACAGCACTGAAGCTTTCTTT	CASSSPYSTEAFF
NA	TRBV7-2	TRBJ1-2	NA	TGTGCCAGCAGCTTAGAGGTGGGAGGGAACTATGGCTACACCTTC	CASSLEVGGNYGYTF
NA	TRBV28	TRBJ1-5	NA	TGTGCCAGCAGTTTCGCCGGGGGGCAGCAGCCCCAGCATTTT	CASSFAGGQQPQHF
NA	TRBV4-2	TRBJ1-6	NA	TGTGCCAGCAGCCAGGGCTCGCAAGGCTGGACTTCACCCCTCCACTTT	CASSQGSQGWTSPLHF